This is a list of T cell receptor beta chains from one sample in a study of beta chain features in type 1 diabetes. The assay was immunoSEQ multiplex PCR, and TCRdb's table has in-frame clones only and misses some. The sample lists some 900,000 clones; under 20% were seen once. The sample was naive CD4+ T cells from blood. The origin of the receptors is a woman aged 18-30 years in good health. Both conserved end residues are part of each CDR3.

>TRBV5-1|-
CASALLAGVVEYEQYF
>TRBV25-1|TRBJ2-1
CASSEDRGHEQFF
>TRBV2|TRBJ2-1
CASSEMGENEQFF
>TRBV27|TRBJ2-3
CASSPSGYTDTQYF
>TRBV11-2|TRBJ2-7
CASTRYRGVYEQYF
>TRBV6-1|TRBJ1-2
CASSYSYGYTF
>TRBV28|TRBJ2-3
CASSRPGLAPDTQYF
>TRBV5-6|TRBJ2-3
CASSSQGRRTTDTQYF
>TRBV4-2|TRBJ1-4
CASSQDLTGGSEKLFF
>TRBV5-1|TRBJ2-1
CASTLFSGTSGMNEQFF
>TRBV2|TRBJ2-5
CASTKRGRETQYF
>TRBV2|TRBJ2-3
CASSTEYTDTQYF
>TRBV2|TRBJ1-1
CASSLDSNTEAFF
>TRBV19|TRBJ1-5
CAGSDRVGQPQHF